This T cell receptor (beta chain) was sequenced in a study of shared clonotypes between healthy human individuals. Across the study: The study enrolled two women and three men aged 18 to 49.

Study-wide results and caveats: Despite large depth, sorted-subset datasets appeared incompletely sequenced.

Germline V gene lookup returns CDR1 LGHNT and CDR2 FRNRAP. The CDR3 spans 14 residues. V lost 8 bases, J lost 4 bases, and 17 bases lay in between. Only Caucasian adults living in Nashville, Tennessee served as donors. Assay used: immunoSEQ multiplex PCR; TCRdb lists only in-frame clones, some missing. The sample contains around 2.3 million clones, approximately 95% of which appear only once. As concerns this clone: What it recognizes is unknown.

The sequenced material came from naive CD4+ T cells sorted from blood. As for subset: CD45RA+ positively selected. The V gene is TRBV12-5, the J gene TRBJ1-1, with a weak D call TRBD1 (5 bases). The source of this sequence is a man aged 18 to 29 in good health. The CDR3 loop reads CASRGEWGSTEAFF. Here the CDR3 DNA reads TGTGCTAGTAGGGGAGAATGGGGGAGCACTGAAGCTTTCTTT.